The 30 T cell receptor beta chains given below trace back to one sample, sequenced in a study of T-cell reconstitution after alpha-beta-depleted transplantation in children. The library targeted TCRbeta and was prepared with unique molecular identifiers. One entry per CDR3 protein, called by TCRdb with MiXCR from the PCR reads. Found here are hundreds of thousands of distinct CDR3 sequences, 16% of them singletons; the top ten hold over 25%. The source material was PBMCs, mostly from graft donor cells, sampled 360 days after TCRalphabeta/CD19-depleted stem cell transplant. Every receptor here comes from a boy in the first two years of life who had a stem cell transplant for Wiskott-Aldrich syndrome, so the T cells may come from the graft donor.

CDR3 in amino acids: CASSERGGLQGRKFF. As DNA, the CDR3 is TGTGCCAGCAGTGAGAGGGGGGGCTTACAAGGGCGTAAGTTCTTC. This chain uses TRBV12-3 or TRBV12-4 with TRBJ2-1, with D perhaps TRBD2 (7 bases). The CDR3 has 15 amino acids. V lost 5 bases, J lost 14 bases, and 25 bases lay in between.

In this sample, this clonotype turned up once. The chain couples TRBV7-9 to TRBJ2-7, with D hard to call. The CDR3 loop spans 16 amino acids. Trimming stripped 7 bases from V and 3 bases from J, with 22 bases between. In germline, CDR1 is SEHNR, CDR2 FQNEAQ (reference sequence). CDR3 loop: CASNRIGSSRFYEQYF. As DNA, the CDR3 is TGTGCCAGCAACCGGATCGGAAGCAGCCGATTCTACGAGCAGTACTTC.

The gene calls are TRBV5-1 and TRBJ2-1; 10 positions match TRBD2. This CDR3 is 18 amino acids long. From germline, CDR1 is SGHRS and CDR2 YFSETQ. The J segment lost 1 base and the V segment lost 0 bases, leaving 7 bases of the junction unmatched. The CDR3 sequence is CASSLDLRTSGSYNEQFF. In nucleotides, the CDR3 is TGCGCCAGCAGCTTGGATCTTAGGACTAGCGGTTCCTACAATGAGCAGTTCTTC.

This clonotype was counted a few times. The chain joins TRBV7-9 to TRBJ2-3; D is perhaps TRBD2 (5 bases). The CDR3 totals 13 residues. From germline, CDR1 is SEHNR and CDR2 FQNEAQ (reference sequence). The V end lost 5 bases, the J end lost 5 bases, and 11 bases lay between the germline ends. CDR3 in amino acids: CASSTRYGDTQYF. DNA of the CDR3: TGTGCCAGCAGCACTAGATACGGAGATACGCAGTATTTT.

This chain joins TRBV7-8 and TRBJ2-5; no clear D gene. This CDR3 is built from 14 residues. The V gene lost 1 base and the J gene lost 1 base, with 7 bases spanning the gap. From germline, CDR1 is SGHVS and CDR2 FQNEAQ. CDR3 loop: CASSLVPTQETQYF. CDR3 DNA sequence: TGTGCCAGCAGCTTAGTCCCCACCCAAGAGACCCAGTACTTC.

This clonotype was detected only a few times. This chain links TRBV9 with TRBJ2-7; 14 bases line up with TRBD2. Germline V gene lookup returns CDR1 SGDLS and CDR2 YYNGEE. With V trimmed by 5 bases and J by 2 bases, 3 bases remained unmatched. This CDR3 contains 15 residues. CDR3 protein: CASSETSGRAYEQYF. CDR3 DNA: TGTGCCAGCAGTGAGACTAGCGGGAGGGCCTACGAGCAGTACTTC.

This clonotype was seen a handful of times. The chain is built from TRBV4-1 and TRBJ2-7; tentatively, D is TRBD1 (7 bases). CDR1 is MGHRA, CDR2 YSYEKL, per germline. V was shortened by 0 bases and J by 0 bases, with 12 bases between the two germline ends. This CDR3 has 16 residues. This CDR3 is CASSQEWRGHSYEQYF. The CDR3 DNA is TGCGCCAGCAGCCAAGAGTGGAGGGGGCACTCCTACGAGCAGTACTTC.

In its sample, this clonotype was seen a few times. The chain carries TRBV3-1 and TRBJ1-5; 10 bases align to TRBD1. Trimming at V came to 4 bases and at J to 3 bases, leaving 6 bases not matched to a gene. The CDR3 sequence is 16 residues long. Germline V gives CDR1 LGHDT, CDR2 YNNKEL (reference sequence). CDR3 nucleotides: TGTGCCAGCAGCCGAGGGGACAGGGGCGACAATCAGCCCCAGCATTTT. This codes for CASSRGDRGDNQPQHF.

This clonotype was found many times. The chain employs TRBV5-1 and TRBJ2-1, with 7 bases identical to TRBD1. The ends lost 4 bases at V and 4 bases at J; junction bases unmatched: 5. Per the germline V gene, CDR1 is SGHRS and CDR2 is YFSETQ. This CDR3 spans 14 amino acids. In DNA form, the CDR3 reads TGCGCCAGCAGCCCGGGGACAGCTTACAATGAGCAGTTCTTC. It translates to CASSPGTAYNEQFF.

This clonotype showed up just a few times. This rearrangement joins TRBV4-1 to TRBJ2-7; a possible D gene is TRBD2 (6 bases). From germline, CDR1 is MGHRA and CDR2 YSYEKL. This CDR3 region has 13 residues. With 8 bases removed from V and 7 bases from J, the gap between germline ends came to 18 bases. CDR3 amino acids: CASGGTPAGEQYF. DNA for the CDR3: TGCGCCAGCGGGGGTACTCCGGCGGGGGAGCAGTACTTC.

This clonotype was picked up a small number of times. CDR3 in DNA: TGTGCCAGTAGCACGACAGGTTTCGACCAGCCCCAGCATTTT. As protein: CASSTTGFDQPQHF. V is TRBV19 and J is TRBJ1-5; the D gene is possibly TRBD1 (6 bases). Looked up from germline, CDR1 is LNHDA and CDR2 is SQIVND (reference sequence). CDR3 length: 14 residues. Trimming shortened V by 6 bases and J by 7 bases, and 16 bases separated the two germline ends.

V usage is TRBV18 and J usage is TRBJ2-7; 7 bases align to TRBD1. The CDR3 covers 14 residues. Trimming at V came to 3 bases and at J to 4 bases, leaving 6 bases not matched to a gene. From germline, CDR1 is KGHSH and CDR2 LQKENI. CDR3 residues: CASSPRDRLYEQYF. The CDR3 DNA reads TGTGCCAGCTCACCCCGGGACAGACTATACGAGCAGTACTTC.

This clonotype occurred a few times. V usage is TRBV12-3 or TRBV12-4 and J usage is TRBJ2-1; no definite D call. The V end was cut by 5 bases, the J end by 4 bases, with 18 bases between. This CDR3 has 16 residues. CDR3 sequence (DNA): TGTGCCAGCAGTCCCCGGTCACCCCTGGGTTACAATGAGCAGTTCTTC. Translated: CASSPRSPLGYNEQFF.

The chain joins TRBV7-2 to TRBJ2-1; no clear D. The length of the CDR3 is 14 residues. The germline V gene has CDR1 SGHTA and CDR2 FQGNSA. V was trimmed by 4 bases and J by 8 bases, leaving 15 bases between them. CDR3 DNA sequence: TGTGCCAGCAGCTACTTAGAAGGGCGGTATGAGCAGTTCTTC. The encoded protein is CASSYLEGRYEQFF.

The rearrangement joins TRBV3-1 to TRBJ2-5, with unresolved D. V was cut by 2 bases and J by 5 bases, with 9 bases left in between. CDR3 size: 13 residues. CDR1 is LGHDT and CDR2 is YNNKEL in the germline V gene (reference sequence). The CDR3 DNA is TGTGCCAGCAGCCAAAGCCGGCTGGAGACCCAGTACTTC. It codes for CASSQSRLETQYF.

This clonotype turned up a few times. V and J are TRBV20-1 and TRBJ2-5; 9 positions agree with TRBD1. The CDR3 spans 14 residues. Germline trimming cut 1 base from V and 4 bases from J; bases unmatched to any gene: 4. In germline, CDR1 is DFQATT, CDR2 SNEGSKA (reference sequence). The CDR3 loop is CSARAPTGGETQYF. The CDR3 DNA follows: TGCAGTGCTAGAGCCCCGACAGGGGGAGAGACCCAGTACTTC.

This chain uses TRBV20-1 with TRBJ2-1; 7 nucleotides agree with TRBD2. V shed 6 bases, J shed 4 bases, and the junction held 6 bases outside the gene matches. CDR3 length equals 13 residues. Germline-derived CDR1 and CDR2 are DFQATT and SNEGSKA (reference sequence). CDR3 sequence: CSAMGTNYNEQFF. Here the CDR3 DNA reads TGCAGTGCAATGGGGACTAATTACAATGAGCAGTTCTTC.

V is TRBV10-1 and J is TRBJ2-1; 10 positions agree with TRBD1. Germline CDR1 is WNHNN and CDR2 is SYGVQD (reference sequence). V shed 4 bases, J shed 6 bases, and the junction held 21 bases outside the gene matches. This CDR3 region has 20 residues. The CDR3 here is CASSATGTGDQSFWGNEQFF. CDR3 nucleotides: TGCGCCAGCAGTGCGACCGGGACAGGGGACCAATCATTTTGGGGCAATGAGCAGTTCTTC.

V is TRBV12-3 or TRBV12-4 and J is TRBJ2-7, with D tentatively TRBD1 (6 bases). Trimming took off 3 bases at V and 1 base at J, with 13 bases between the two ends. This CDR3 is 15 amino acids long. For the CDR3, the DNA is TGTGCCAGCAGTTTTGTATTAGGGGGTTCCTACGAGCAGTACTTC. This encodes CASSFVLGGSYEQYF.

This clonotype appeared a few times. V usage is TRBV11-2 and J usage is TRBJ2-3; D is possibly TRBD2 (5 bases). The CDR3 sequence is 14 residues long. The germline gives CDR1 SGHAT, CDR2 FQNNGV. The V end lost 5 bases, the J end lost 5 bases, and 14 bases lay between the germline ends. The chain's CDR3 is CASSPNLAGDTQYF. CDR3 coding DNA: TGTGCCAGCAGCCCGAACCTCGCGGGAGATACGCAGTATTTT.

V usage is TRBV4-2 and J usage is TRBJ2-7; TRBD2 matches 13 bases. Looked up from germline, CDR1 is LGHNA and CDR2 is YNFKEQ. Unmatched junction bases numbered 10, after V lost 7 bases and J lost 4 bases. The CDR3 has 16 amino acids. CDR3 loop: CASTTSGGAGVYEQYF. The CDR3 nucleotides are TGTGCCAGCACCACTAGCGGGGGGGCCGGGGTATACGAGCAGTACTTC.

The rearrangement links TRBV4-3 to TRBJ2-4; D gene uncertain. The CDR3 spans 16 residues. Germline assignment: CDR1 LGHNA and CDR2 YSLEER. The V end lost 1 base, the J end lost 0 bases, and 10 bases lay between the germline ends. The CDR3 region has the DNA TGCGCCAGCAGCCAAGCGCTGCGTTTAGCCAAAAACATTCAGTACTTC. It codes for CASSQALRLAKNIQYF.

The chain joins TRBV2 to TRBJ2-5, with D perhaps TRBD2 (6 bases). Germline CDR1 SNHLY, CDR2 FYNNEI. Trimming shortened V by 11 bases and J by 1 base, and 29 bases separated the two germline ends. The length of the CDR3 is 18 residues. CDR3 protein: CAFSPGSGSGYFQETQYF. Here the CDR3 DNA reads TGTGCCTTCAGCCCTGGATCGGGTAGCGGCTACTTCCAAGAGACCCAGTACTTC.

This clonotype occurred a few times. V gene TRBV9 combines with J gene TRBJ2-1; 7 bases fit TRBD1. The CDR3 is 20 residues long. V was pared by 4 bases and J by 4 bases, with 23 bases of the junction left unmatched. Germline V gene sequence: CDR1 SGDLS, CDR2 YYNGEE. The CDR3: CASSNRDRDKSVIGYNEQFF. The CDR3 bases are TGTGCCAGCAGCAACCGGGACAGAGATAAATCGGTAATCGGTTACAATGAGCAGTTCTTC.

This rearrangement joins TRBV25-1 to TRBJ2-1; 12 nucleotides match TRBD2. CDR1 and CDR2 (germline): MGHDK, SYGVNS. Trimming took 3 bases from V and 5 from J; bases not matched to a gene: 2. This CDR3 is built from 15 residues. As DNA, the CDR3 is TGTGCCAGCAGTGACAGACTAGCGGGGGACAATGAGCAGTTCTTC. This codes for CASSDRLAGDNEQFF.

This clonotype was seen only a few times. This chain connects TRBV25-1 to TRBJ2-1; 8 bases line up with TRBD1. The germline gives CDR1 MGHDK, CDR2 SYGVNS. This CDR3 has 16 residues. V was pared by 4 bases and J by 4 bases, with 9 bases of the junction left unmatched. The CDR3: CASSGGWDRRYNEQFF. The CDR3 DNA follows: TGTGCCAGCAGTGGGGGGTGGGACAGGCGATACAATGAGCAGTTCTTC.

The genes are TRBV3-1 and TRBJ2-1, with D maybe TRBD2 (6 bases). This CDR3 spans 14 amino acids. Trimming cost V 4 bases and J 3 bases, with 10 bases left between them. The V gene's germline CDR1 is LGHDT and CDR2 YNNKEL (reference sequence). CDR3 residues: CASSRLDFYNEQFF. CDR3 sequence (DNA): TGTGCCAGCAGCCGACTAGATTTCTACAATGAGCAGTTCTTC.

This clonotype was seen only a few times. This sequence joins TRBV6-2 or TRBV6-3 and TRBJ2-1; a weak D match, TRBD2 (6 bases). The CDR3 covers 15 residues. Germline loops: CDR1 MNHEY, CDR2 SVGEGT. Between the trimmed V and J ends, which lost 4 bases and 4 bases, there was a span of 14 bases. CDR3 in DNA: TGTGCCAGCAGTTTCAGGCTAGCGAGGTACAATGAGCAGTTCTTC. It codes for CASSFRLARYNEQFF.

This clonotype was detected only a few times. The V call is TRBV20-1, the J call TRBJ2-7, with TRBD1 identical over 9 bases. Trimming took 5 bases from V and 0 from J; bases not matched to a gene: 5. The length of the CDR3 is 14 residues. Per germline, CDR1 DFQATT and CDR2 SNEGSKA (reference sequence). The DNA for the CDR3 is TGCAGTGCTGCACAGGGGGCCAGCTCCTACGAGCAGTACTTC. Amino acid sequence: CSAAQGASSYEQYF.

This clonotype showed up just a few times. The V gene is TRBV7-6, the J gene TRBJ2-2, with no clear D. V gave up 1 base and J gave up 5 bases, with 8 bases separating them. The CDR3 consists of 14 residues. Germline V gene sequence: CDR1 SGHVS, CDR2 FNYEAQ. The CDR3 reads CASSLGGITGELFF. In DNA form, the CDR3 reads TGTGCCAGCAGCTTAGGGGGAATAACCGGGGAGCTGTTTTTT.